This T cell receptor beta chain stems from a study of blood T cells in healthy people across ages (dated by TCRdb to 2014 to 2015). Looking at the study overall: Template switching captured roughly one uniquely barcoded TCR beta cDNA molecule per two T cells in model experiments. The donors were divided into four age groups: young (average approximately 16 years), middle-aged (around 37), aged (around 59) and long-lived (82). Age-related changes in TCR beta repertoire diversity were measured in the study by deep sequencing normalized with unique cDNA molecular identifiers. For two donors (one aged 18 to 30 and one aged 80 or older), the study analyzed two additional independent replicas of 1 million unique cDNA reads from the same blood draw.

The donors were 40 or so Caucasian individuals from Russia, aged roughly 6 to 95 years, who were systemically healthy. Each donor gave ten milliliters of peripheral blood, drawn into EDTA-treated Vacutainer tubes. PBMCs were isolated by Ficoll-Paque density-gradient centrifugation, with at least 6 million obtained per sample. Trizol reagent was used to extract total RNA from the PBMCs, yielding at least 5.5 micrograms per sample. For every donor, flow cytometry on a PBMC aliquot measured the percentage of naive CD45RAhigh/CD27high T cells. The germline V gene sets CDR1 to LGHNA and CDR2 to YSLEER. Reading from cysteine to phenylalanine, the CDR3 counts 15 amino acids. Only the CDR3 portion is preserved as DNA: 45 bases, with reading frame beginning at the first base. What the authors observed across the whole study: There was a strong correlation between observed TCR beta diversity and the percentage of naive T cells measured by flow cytometry. As age increased, observed TCR beta diversity per million T cells dropped in a roughly linear way, and a significant reduction was already evident by age approximately 40. Estimates of total diversity from one million sequenced T cells were regarded as lower bounds and underestimates. Conclusive comparison of naive and antigen-experienced compartments was prevented by the profiling of bulk unsorted PBMCs. Because the CMV infection status of the donors was unknown, age-related changes in expanded clonotypes may potentially have been confounded. Compared with the aged group, the long-lived group had more naive CD4+ T cells, fewer expanded clones and increased TCR diversity, a pattern suggesting age selection.

With regard to this clonotype: Its antigen is unknown. At one boundary the junction diverges from the germline segment, which might be a read error.

The library came from 5' RACE. Sequencing was performed on an Illumina HiSeq 2500. A second PCR of about 6 to 12 cycles was performed with a sample-barcoded 5' primer and a J-beta primer mix. Each TCR beta cDNA molecule received a unique molecular identifier from a template-switch 5' adaptor carrying 12 random nucleotides. At least 2.5 million CDR3-containing paired-end reads were obtained from each sample. First-strand cDNA was synthesized from all RNA with the Mint cDNA synthesis kit, primed by a TRBC-specific oligonucleotide. Following uracil-DNA glycosylase treatment, a first 18-cycle PCR with universal primers M1SS and BC2_uni_R was performed on all cDNA. Processing in the source paper ran as follows. Each sample was normalized by randomly selecting 1 million high-quality reads, each carrying a distinct molecular identifier. Instead of being binned into consensus sequences, reads that shared molecular identifiers were thrown out. MiTCR, with a Q25 quality threshold and the strictest error-elimination algorithm, was used for CDR3 identification, clonotype clustering and error correction. Lower-bound total TCR beta diversity was estimated with a nonparametric unseen species model using Euler transformation. In TCRdb, the public reads were trimmed at Q25 with fastp and aligned with MiXCR, with productive beta chains retained. Here each entry gathers all rows of one CDR3 protein and keeps the most common genes and DNA. TCRdb's processing, not the study's, gives the V and J calls here. This sample has hundreds of thousands of distinct CDR3 sequences in its table, and less than 25% of those were observed once. Of the sample, just over 8.5% is held by the ten largest clones.

These data are also associated with another study on T cells of mothers and their children. The second study reports: Nine systemically healthy Caucasian individuals served as donors, namely three mothers together with their six children. cDNA synthesis consumed the entire amount of extracted RNA, loaded at around 1.5 ug RNA in each 15 ul reaction. In the second PCR, the M1S primer introduced both the sample barcodes and 2-4 random nucleotides. Over 8.5 million TCR beta CDR3 reads were obtained for each mother, and around 2.7 million reads were obtained for each child. In both related and unrelated pairs, thymic selection shapes the output of TCR recombination in a similar way, with inherited differences having only a minor effect. Related mother-child pairs always showed normalized repertoire overlap that was slightly higher than in unrelated mother-child pairs, though the difference was never significant. Persistent microchimeric T cell clones were not detected, at a sensitivity of about 99 clones per million clonotypes. To look for features that set related mother-child pairs apart from unrelated individuals, the researchers ran deep NGS to compare the TCR beta repertoires of mothers and children. On average, the children were approximately 11 +/- 4 years old, while the mothers were about 37 +/- 4 years old. After adapters were ligated using NEBNext reagents, the libraries underwent 100+100 nt paired-end sequencing on an Illumina HiSeq 2000. To prevent cross-contamination, the mother and child libraries were prepared a month apart and were sequenced in separate runs. Each donor had between about 500,000 and 2,100,000 distinct TCR beta clonotypes identified. Naive TCR beta clonotypes were estimated from low-frequency clonotypes matched to each donor's FACS-determined naive share, without sorting.

The TCR was taken from a boy younger than 18 in good health. Sequencing used blood. In this chain, TRBV4-3 is recombined with TRBJ2-5; 7 nucleotides in the junction match TRBD2. The DNA end lines up better with TRBJ2-1; the J call may be wrong. The CDR3 here reads CASSRTSGSWNGQFF. The DNA reads TGCGCCAGCAGTCGGACTAGTGGGAGTTGGAATGGGCAGTTCTTC.